This TCR beta chain was sequenced in a study of identical twins. Notes on the study in general: Models came in too low on out-of-frame TCR alpha sharing in monozygotic twins.

This clonotype turned up a few times. Antigen specificity is unknown. TCRdb redid the calling of the 5' RACE reads with MiXCR, one entry per CDR3 protein. The table has 500,000 to 650,000 distinct CDR3 sequences, about 7.6% seen once. The CDR3 length is 12 residues. V was cut by 0 bases and J by 13 bases, with 12 bases left in between. Germline CDR1 reads MNHEY; CDR2 reads SVGAGI. These same records also appear under a second study, on yellow fever vaccine responses in identical twins. That source notes: Twins reportedly had a vaccine T cell response that seemed partly convergent, partly personalized.

The rearrangement uses TRBV6-5 and TRBJ1-1; no clear D. Sequenced sample: PBMCs. The receptor was derived from a woman in her late teens or twenties in good health. The CDR3 DNA reads as TGTGCCAGCAGTTACTCGGTCTGGGAACTTTTCTTT. It specifies CASSYSVWELFF.